Listed here are 20 T cell receptor beta chains from one sample, sequenced in a study of blood T cell repertoires in COVID-19. The assay was immunoSEQ multiplex PCR, and TCRdb's table has in-frame clones only and misses some. This table has more than 200,000 clones, roughly 91% appearing once. The sequencing input was PBMCs or T cells enriched from blood (not recorded which). Source of these receptors: a young man in a cohort exposed to, infected with or recovered from COVID-19 (not recorded which).

This clone came up a few times. The J gene is TRBJ2-1, the V gene TRBV28; 9 bases align to TRBD2. Germline V gene sequence: CDR1 MDHEN, CDR2 SYDVKM. V was pared by 6 bases and J by 7 bases, with 19 bases of the junction left unmatched. The CDR3 has 18 amino acids. The CDR3 DNA sequence: TGTGCCAGCAGGATGGGGCTAGCGGGACCCGGAGAGAGGAATGAGCAGTTCTTC. Translation: CASRMGLAGPGERNEQFF.

The rearrangement joins TRBV10-2 to TRBJ1-2; no clear D gene. Germline CDR1 and CDR2: WSHSY and SAAADI. The CDR3 loop spans 14 amino acids. Trimming left V 5 bases short and J 2 bases short, with 12 bases between. The CDR3 protein is CASSHNPANYGYTF. The CDR3 DNA reads as TGCGCCAGCAGTCACAACCCCGCCAACTATGGCTACACCTTC.

This sequence joins TRBV13 and TRBJ1-2; D unclear. Looked up from germline, CDR1 is PRHDT and CDR2 is FYEKMQ (reference sequence). The CDR3 totals 15 residues. Trimming removed 5 bases from V and 1 base from J, with 14 bases in between. The CDR3 loop is CASSATRILNYGYTF. Here the CDR3 DNA reads TGTGCCAGCAGCGCAACCAGGATACTTAACTATGGCTACACCTTC.

The J gene is TRBJ2-7, the V gene TRBV15; 11 nucleotides agree with TRBD2. Germline trimming cut 1 base from V and 5 bases from J; bases unmatched to any gene: 7. The CDR3 has 16 residues. Per the germline V gene, CDR1 is LNHNV and CDR2 is YYDKDF (reference sequence). CDR3 in amino acids: CATSRVRTSGSHEQYF. The CDR3 DNA reads as TGTGCCACCAGCAGAGTTCGAACTAGCGGGAGTCACGAGCAGTACTTC.

This clone showed up just once. This chain connects TRBV7-9 to TRBJ1-2, with D possibly matching TRBD1 (6 bases). Germline V gene lookup returns CDR1 SEHNR and CDR2 FQNEAQ (reference sequence). The CDR3 is 12 amino acids. Trimming took off 1 base at V and 7 bases at J, with 7 bases between the two ends. The chain's CDR3 is CASSLGTVGYTF. The CDR3 DNA follows: TGTGCCAGCAGCTTAGGGACAGTTGGCTACACCTTC.

The chain carries TRBV9 and TRBJ1-2, with TRBD1 matching over 7 bases. The CDR3 extends over 18 amino acids. Germline V gene lookup returns CDR1 SGDLS and CDR2 YYNGEE. V lost 0 bases, J lost 6 bases, and 17 bases stayed unmatched. The CDR3 loop reads CASSVGPPVSTGKDGYTF. For the CDR3, the DNA is TGTGCCAGCAGCGTAGGTCCGCCCGTATCGACAGGGAAGGATGGCTACACCTTC.

The genes are TRBV18 and TRBJ2-3, with a weak D call TRBD2 (5 bases). This CDR3 is built from 17 residues. Per germline, CDR1 KGHSH and CDR2 LQKENI. Trimming removed 1 base from V and 3 bases from J, with 17 bases in between. This chain's CDR3 is CASSPLAGAPGTDTQYF. CDR3 DNA: TGTGCCAGCTCACCACTCGCGGGCGCTCCGGGGACAGATACGCAGTATTTT.

J is TRBJ1-1 and V is TRBV10-2, with D possibly being TRBD1 (6 bases). Germline values: CDR1 WSHSY, CDR2 SAAADI. The CDR3 is 14 amino acids. Trimming took off 7 bases at V and 0 bases at J, with 12 bases between the two ends. The CDR3 loop is CASMRGQMNTEAFF. CDR3 DNA sequence: TGCGCCAGCATGCGGGGGCAGATGAACACTGAAGCTTTCTTT.

The sample holds one count of this clone. The chain recombines TRBV5-4 with TRBJ1-2, with D perhaps matching TRBD1 (5 bases). V dropped 4 bases and J dropped 1 base, with 8 bases sitting between them. The germline CDR1 and CDR2 sequences are SGHNT and YYREEE (reference sequence). The CDR3 is made up of 13 amino acids. The CDR3 coding sequence is TGTGCCAGCAGCCAGACAGTTAACTATGGCTACACCTTC. Its protein product is CASSQTVNYGYTF.

The chain uses TRBV5-1 and TRBJ2-5, with D possibly matching TRBD2 (6 bases). V was pared by 4 bases and J by 0 bases, with 22 bases between. In germline, CDR1 is SGHRS, CDR2 YFSETQ. The CDR3 spans 18 residues. The CDR3 DNA reads as TGCGCCAGCAGCCTATCGCGGGCGGGACTCCAGTACCAAGAGACCCAGTACTTC. It codes for CASSLSRAGLQYQETQYF.

The chain couples TRBV2 to TRBJ2-3; 10 bases are shared with TRBD1. With 6 bases clipped from V and 0 bases from J, the junction kept 6 bases outside the gene matches. The CDR3 length is 16 residues. The germline V gene has CDR1 SNHLY and CDR2 FYNNEI. The CDR3 region has the DNA TGTGCCAGCAGAGGACCGGGACAGGGGAGCACAGATACGCAGTATTTT. Encoded protein: CASRGPGQGSTDTQYF.

CDR3 protein: CASSQEASGSFTGELFF. CDR3 nucleotides: TGTGCCAGCAGCCAAGAGGCTAGCGGGAGCTTTACCGGGGAGCTGTTTTTT. The rearrangement joins TRBV4-2 to TRBJ2-2, with TRBD2 identical over 10 bases. The germline V gene has CDR1 LGHNA and CDR2 YNFKEQ. The CDR3 is 17 amino acids. The V segment lost 0 bases and the J segment 5 bases; nucleotides outside the gene matches: 6.

The CDR3 nucleotides are TGCGCCAGCAGCCCCTCCCCCAACACCTTCAATCAGCCCCAGCATTTT. This codes for CASSPSPNTFNQPQHF. The gene calls are TRBV4-1 and TRBJ1-5; D gene unclear. Germline lookup yields CDR1 MGHRA and CDR2 YSYEKL. The germline V and J ends were trimmed by 4 bases and 3 bases, with 16 bases remaining between them. This CDR3 is 16 amino acids long.

The rearrangement joins TRBV13 to TRBJ2-7; TRBD2 matches at 12 bases. The CDR3 is 14 residues long. Germline-derived CDR1 and CDR2 are PRHDT and FYEKMQ (reference sequence). Trimming at V came to 5 bases and at J to 4 bases, leaving 3 bases not matched to a gene. For the CDR3, the DNA is TGTGCCAGCAGCCCGGGACTAGCGGGTTACGAGCAGTACTTC. Protein: CASSPGLAGYEQYF.

This clone was seen just once. The genes are TRBV5-4 and TRBJ2-7; D is perhaps TRBD2 (6 bases). CDR3 length: 15 amino acids. V gave up 2 bases and J gave up 1 base, with 13 bases separating them. Germline CDR1 and CDR2: SGHNT and YYREEE (reference sequence). The CDR3 protein is CASSFPGAGSYEQYF. The CDR3 DNA is TGTGCCAGCAGCTTCCCCGGGGCGGGGTCCTACGAGCAGTACTTC.

V gene TRBV11-3 combines with J gene TRBJ2-7; a possible D gene is TRBD2 (5 bases). The ends were cut back, 5 bases at V and 3 bases at J, with 20 bases in the middle. Germline V gene lookup returns CDR1 SGHNT and CDR2 YENEEA. The CDR3 sequence is 16 residues long. The CDR3 sequence is CASSRSGLAGDYEQYF. CDR3 DNA sequence: TGTGCCAGCAGCCGCTCAGGACTCGCGGGTGACTACGAGCAGTACTTC.

The genes are TRBV7-3 and TRBJ2-1; D uncertain. The CDR3 consists of 13 residues. Between the trimmed V and J ends, which lost 0 bases and 8 bases, there was a span of 8 bases. Germline CDR1 is SGHTA and CDR2 is FQGTGA. CDR3 sequence: CASSLTIQDEQFF. The CDR3 DNA sequence: TGTGCCAGCAGCTTAACGATCCAGGATGAGCAGTTCTTC.

The rearrangement uses TRBV30 and TRBJ2-7; no definite D call. This CDR3 contains 9 residues. Germline loops: CDR1 GTSNPN, CDR2 SVGIG (reference sequence). Trimming pared 8 bases from V and 6 bases from J, leaving 8 bases between. The DNA of the CDR3 is TGTGCCCCCGAAGCCGAGCAGTACTTC. Its protein product is CAPEAEQYF.

The chain has TRBV7-8 and TRBJ1-5; the match to TRBD1 covers 10 bases. CDR3 length: 18 amino acids. J gave up 5 bases and V 5 bases, and 15 bases lay outside the gene matches. Germline-derived CDR1 and CDR2 are SGHVS and FQNEAQ. CDR3 residues: CASSRAAERDRGYQPQHF. CDR3 in DNA: TGTGCCAGCAGCCGTGCCGCAGAACGGGACAGGGGATATCAGCCCCAGCATTTT.

This clone appeared once. This sequence joins TRBV7-2 and TRBJ1-4; maybe TRBD1 (5 bases). Germline CDR1 and CDR2: SGHTA and FQGNSA. The V and J ends lost 3 bases and 2 bases respectively, with 7 bases between them. There are 14 residues in the CDR3. The CDR3 DNA follows: TGTGCCAGCAGCTTCAGGGCTACTAATGAAAAACTGTTTTTT. Translated: CASSFRATNEKLFF.